Listed below are T cell receptor beta chains from one sample, sequenced in a study of cytomegalovirus exposure and HLA in healthy donors. The repertoire was sequenced with immunoSEQ multiplex PCR; TCRdb's copy has only in-frame clones and lacks some. The sample holds about 130,000 clones, 80% seen once. Material for sequencing was PBMCs. These receptors all come from a man in his thirties or forties in good health and CMV-seronegative. Both conserved end residues are part of each CDR3. Each record gives: J gene, D gene, clone size, V gene, CDR3 DNA, CDR3 protein. The D gene is left open where the match is weak. Part of the rows lack a size; the others show once, few, many or a class for expanded clones.

>TRBJ2-1|TRBD2|once|TRBV7-3
TGTGCCAGCAGCTTAACAGCGGGAGGCTACAATGAGCAGTTCTTC
CASSLTAGGYNEQFF
>TRBJ2-7|NA|NA|TRBV6-6
TGTGCCAGCGGGTACGGGGAGACCTACGGGCAGTACTTC
CASGYGETYGQYF
>TRBJ1-6|TRBD1|NA|TRBV6-5
TGTGCCAGCAGTTTAATCTCAGGGGGCTCGACTATACCCCTCCACTTT
CASSLISGGSTIPLHF
>TRBJ1-6|NA|NA|TRBV5-4
TGTGCCAGCAGCTCCGGACAGTATAATTCACCCCTCCACTTT
CASSSGQYNSPLHF
>TRBJ2-5|TRBD2|NA|TRBV5-1
TGCGCCAGCAGCTGGGGCCCTAGCGGGGGTGAGACCCAGTACTTC
CASSWGPSGGETQYF
>TRBJ2-7|TRBD2|NA|TRBV18
TGTGCCAGCTCACCAGGGAGCGGGAGCTACGAGCAGTACTTC
CASSPGSGSYEQYF
>TRBJ1-1|TRBD1|NA|TRBV6-4
TGTGCCAGCAGTGCCCAGGACAGGTCCAGTGAAACTTTCTTT
CASSAQDRSSETFF
>TRBJ1-4|NA|NA|TRBV28
TGTGCCAGCAGTGGAGGGCGGTTAGGGAATGAAAAACTGTTTTTT
CASSGGRLGNEKLFF
>TRBJ1-2|NA|NA|TRBV25-1
TGTGCCAGCAGTGCAAAACAGGCGTACTATGGCTACACCTTC
CASSAKQAYYGYTF
>TRBJ2-3|NA|NA|TRBV6-6
TGTGCCGCGGGCCCAGCGGTTACGCAGTATTTT
CAAGPAVTQYF
>TRBJ1-5|NA|NA|TRBV19
TGTGCCAGTAGTCCTCAGGGATTGCGGCAGCCCCAGCATTTT
CASSPQGLRQPQHF
>TRBJ2-7|NA|NA|TRBV5-1
TGCGCCAGCAGGCCGGGACACCCCCCCTACGAGCAGTACTTC
CASRPGHPPYEQYF
>TRBJ1-1|NA|NA|TRBV7-2
TGTGCCAGCAGCTTAGTCCAGGGGATGAACACTGAAGCTTTCTTT
CASSLVQGMNTEAFF
>TRBJ1-1|NA|NA|TRBV19
TGTGCCAGCAACCGGCTTACTACAGGGACGAACACTGAAGCTTTCTTT
CASNRLTTGTNTEAFF
>TRBJ1-2|TRBD1|NA|TRBV6-5
TGTGCCAGCAGTTACTCGAGAGGGGGCGGCTACACCTTC
CASSYSRGGGYTF
>TRBJ2-1|TRBD2|NA|TRBV29-1
TGCAGCGTTGAGATGGGACTAGCGGAGAACTACAATGAGCAGTTCTTC
CSVEMGLAENYNEQFF
>TRBJ1-2|TRBD1|NA|TRBV6-6
TGTGCCAGCAGTTACCTAGGGGGCGGGTATGGCTACACCTTC
CASSYLGGGYGYTF
>TRBJ1-5|NA|NA|TRBV5-1
TGCGCCAGCAGCTTGGCGGGGGGAACGGATCAGCCCCAGCATTTT
CASSLAGGTDQPQHF
>TRBJ2-7|NA|NA|TRBV5-1
TGCGCCAGCACCCAACAGGTGCCGCCCTACGAGCAGTACTTC
CASTQQVPPYEQYF
>TRBJ1-5|TRBD1|NA|TRBV10-1
TGCGCCAGTGAGGCCCGGGACAGGGCTTGTCAGCCCCAGCATTTT
CASEARDRACQPQHF
>TRBJ2-5|NA|few|TRBV5-6
TGTGCCAGCAGCCAAGGGCGGGAAGAGACCCAGTACTTC
CASSQGREETQYF
>TRBJ2-7|TRBD2|NA|TRBV28
TGTGCCAGCAGTTTATTCGGACTAGCGCGTAGAGACTACGAGCAGTACTTC
CASSLFGLARRDYEQYF
>TRBJ2-7|NA|NA|TRBV27
TGTGCCAGCAGTTTATCAACGCCCACTAGCACGGTTGCCGAGCAGTACTTC
CASSLSTPTSTVAEQYF
>TRBJ1-1|NA|NA|TRBV11-3
TGTGCCAGCAGCTTAGATACAGGGAGAACGGCTTTCTTT
CASSLDTGRTAFF
>TRBJ1-5|NA|few|TRBV28
TGTGCCAGCAGTTTGGGGGGGGATCAGCCCCAGCATTTT
CASSLGGDQPQHF
>TRBJ2-3|NA|NA|TRBV7-2
TGTGCCAGCAGACCGAGAACTACAGGGACGGATACGCAGTATTTT
CASRPRTTGTDTQYF
>TRBJ2-7|NA|NA|TRBV19
TGTGCCAGTAGGCAAATAGGAGGGAGCTCCTACGAGCAGTACTTC
CASRQIGGSSYEQYF
>TRBJ1-3|NA|NA|TRBV28
TGTGCCAGCAGTTCGCCCGGCCTCGCTACGGGAGGGAGAAACACCATATATTTT
CASSSPGLATGGRNTIYF
>TRBJ2-3|TRBD1|few|TRBV28
TGTGCCAGCACTCAGAAACAGGGGTTTAATACGCAGTATTTT
CASTQKQGFNTQYF
>TRBJ2-1|NA|NA|TRBV29-1
TGCAGCGTTGAAGATAGCGGCTGGTACAATGAGCAGTTCTTC
CSVEDSGWYNEQFF
>TRBJ2-3|NA|NA|TRBV5-1
TGCGCCAGCAACGGCCTAGGAGATACGCAGTATTTT
CASNGLGDTQYF
>TRBJ2-3|TRBD2|NA|TRBV29-1
TGCAGCGCGGGACTAGCCCTCACAGATACGCAGTATTTT
CSAGLALTDTQYF
>TRBJ2-6|TRBD1|few|TRBV30
TGTGCCTGGAGTACAGGGGCGGCTGGGGCCAACGTCCTGACTTTC
CAWSTGAAGANVLTF
>TRBJ2-3|TRBD1|NA|TRBV6-1
TGTGCCAGCACCGGGACAGGGGGCAGGCATACGCAGTATTTT
CASTGTGGRHTQYF
>TRBJ1-2|TRBD1|NA|TRBV6-5
TGTGCCAGCAGCTCCGGACAGGTCTATGGCTACACCTTC
CASSSGQVYGYTF
>TRBJ2-6|TRBD1|NA|TRBV5-1
TGCGCCAGCAGCTTAGACAGGGCCGGGGCCAACGTCCTGACTTTC
CASSLDRAGANVLTF